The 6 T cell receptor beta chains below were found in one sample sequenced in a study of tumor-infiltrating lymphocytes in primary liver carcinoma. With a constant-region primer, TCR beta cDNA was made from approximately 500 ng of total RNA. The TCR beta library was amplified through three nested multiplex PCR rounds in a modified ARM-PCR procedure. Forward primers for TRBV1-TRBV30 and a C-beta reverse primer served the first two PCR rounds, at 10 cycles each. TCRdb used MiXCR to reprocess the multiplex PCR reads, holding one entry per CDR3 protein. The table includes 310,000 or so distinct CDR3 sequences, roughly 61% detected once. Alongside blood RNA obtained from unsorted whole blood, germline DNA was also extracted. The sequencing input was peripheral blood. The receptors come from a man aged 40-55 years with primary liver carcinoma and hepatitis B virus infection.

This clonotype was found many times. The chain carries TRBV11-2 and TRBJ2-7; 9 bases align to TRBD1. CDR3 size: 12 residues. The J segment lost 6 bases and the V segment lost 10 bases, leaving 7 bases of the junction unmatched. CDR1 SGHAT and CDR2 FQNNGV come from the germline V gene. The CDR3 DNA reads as TGTGCCACACAGGGGGCTGGTAGCGAGCAGTACTTC. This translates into CATQGAGSEQYF.

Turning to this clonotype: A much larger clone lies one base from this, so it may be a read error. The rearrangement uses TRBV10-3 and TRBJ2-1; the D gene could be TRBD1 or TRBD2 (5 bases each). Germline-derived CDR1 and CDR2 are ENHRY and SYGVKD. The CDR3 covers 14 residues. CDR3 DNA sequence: TGTGCCATCATTGAGGGGTCATATTACAATGAGCAGTTCTTC. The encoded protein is CAIIEGSYYNEQFF.

Here the CDR3 DNA reads TGTGCCTCGACGCACGGGACAGCTAGCTATGGCTACACCTTC. It translates to CASTHGTASYGYTF. The chain recombines TRBV30 with TRBJ1-2; the match to TRBD1 covers 7 bases. Germline V gives CDR1 GTSNPN, CDR2 SVGIG (reference sequence). The CDR3 sequence is 14 residues long. The trim removed 7 bases at V and 4 bases at J, leaving 12 bases unmatched. Full variable domain (remainder filled in from reference TRBV30 and TRBJ1-2): SQTIHQWPATLVQPVGSPLSLECTVEGTSNPNLYWYRQAAGRGLQLLFYSVGIGQISSEVPQNLSASRPQDRQFILSSKKLLLSDSGFYLCASTHGTASYGYTFGSGTRLTVV.

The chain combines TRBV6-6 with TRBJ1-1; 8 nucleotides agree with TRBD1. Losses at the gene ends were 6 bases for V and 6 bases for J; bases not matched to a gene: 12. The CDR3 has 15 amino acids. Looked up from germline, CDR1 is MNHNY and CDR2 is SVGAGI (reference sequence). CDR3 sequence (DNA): TGTGCCAGCAGCAGAAGGACAGGGACTAACGCTGAAGCTTTCTTT. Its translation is CASSRRTGTNAEAFF.

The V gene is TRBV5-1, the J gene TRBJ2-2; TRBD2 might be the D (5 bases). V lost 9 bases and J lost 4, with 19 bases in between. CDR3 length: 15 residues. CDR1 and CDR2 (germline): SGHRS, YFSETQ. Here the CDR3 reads CATSEAGGLTGELFF. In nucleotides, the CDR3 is TGCGCCACCAGTGAGGCTGGAGGTCTCACCGGGGAGCTGTTTTTT.

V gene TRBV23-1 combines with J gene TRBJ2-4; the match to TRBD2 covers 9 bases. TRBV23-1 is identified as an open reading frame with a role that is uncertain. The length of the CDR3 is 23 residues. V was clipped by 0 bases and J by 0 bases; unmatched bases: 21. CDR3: CASSQSGPRGAVAGDEAKNIQYF. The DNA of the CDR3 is TGCGCCAGCAGTCAATCAGGACCTAGAGGGGCGGTAGCGGGAGACGAAGCCAAAAACATTCAGTACTTC.